These 17 T cell receptor beta chains originate from one sample sequenced in a study of molecular identifiers for immune sequencing clone quantification. One entry per CDR3 protein, called by TCRdb with MiXCR from the PCR reads. The sample includes about 510,000 distinct CDR3 sequences, roughly 26% of them seen just once. Sequenced: naive CD8+ T cells from blood, with Jurkat cell RNA spiked in. Subset indicated: FACS-sorted CD8+CD4-CCR7+CD45RA+ naive T cells. The receptors were gathered from a human donor in good health. Some libraries in this study had Jurkat cell RNA spiked in.

The chain has TRBV25-1 and TRBJ2-7, with D hard to call. V lost 6 bases, J lost 3 bases, and 9 bases lay in between. Germline V gives CDR1 MGHDK, CDR2 SYGVNS. The CDR3 contains 12 residues. In DNA form, the CDR3 reads TGTGCCAGCAGCCCTGACTGCTACGAGCAGTACTTC. Protein product: CASSPDCYEQYF.

This clonotype was counted only a few times. This chain connects TRBV27 to TRBJ1-2; D is uncertain. The ends were cut back, 5 bases at V and 3 bases at J, with 13 bases in the middle. The germline gives CDR1 MNHEY, CDR2 SMNVEV (reference sequence). The CDR3 contains 14 residues. The DNA for the CDR3 is TGTGCCAGCAGTCCCATAGGCATTGACTATGGCTACACCTTC. Encoded protein: CASSPIGIDYGYTF.

CDR3 bases: TGTGCCAGCGGCTCGTGGAGCAGGGTGGCAGATACGCAGTATTTT. Translated: CASGSWSRVADTQYF. The gene calls are TRBV7-9 and TRBJ2-3; D is possibly TRBD1 (5 bases). Trimming left V 8 bases short and J 4 bases short, with 19 bases between. The germline V gene has CDR1 SEHNR and CDR2 FQNEAQ (reference sequence). The CDR3 contains 15 residues.

This clonotype was picked up a small number of times. CDR3 sequence (DNA): TGTGCCAGTAGTGCGGAACCGGGACACTATAATTCACCCCTCCACTTT. Residues: CASSAEPGHYNSPLHF. V usage is TRBV19 and J usage is TRBJ1-6; tentatively, D is TRBD1 (6 bases). The CDR3 runs to 16 residues. V was cut by 5 bases and J by 3 bases, with 14 bases left in between. CDR1 is LNHDA, CDR2 SQIVND, per germline (reference sequence).

This clonotype was observed once. The chain employs TRBV19 and TRBJ2-5; possible D gene TRBD2, 5 bases. V lost 10 bases and J lost 0, with 18 bases in between. The length of the CDR3 is 15 residues. CDR1 and CDR2 from the germline V gene are LNHDA and SQIVND (reference sequence). The CDR3 DNA reads TGTGCCACCAAATTGAACGGGGAGTACCAAGAGACCCAGTACTTC. Translated: CATKLNGEYQETQYF.

As for this clonotype: A much larger clone lies a single base off, so this may be a read error. The chain is built from TRBV19 and TRBJ2-7, with unresolved D. CDR1 LNHDA and CDR2 SQIVND come from the germline V gene (reference sequence). The CDR3 extends over 17 amino acids. CDR3 region: CASSMSSAVHPPYGQYF. The CDR3 nucleotides are TGTGCCAGTAGTATGTCGTCGGCAGTCCACCCTCCCTACGGGCAGTACTTC.

This clonotype was detected a few times. One end of the junction fails to match germline, which may point to a read error. The chain couples TRBV2 to TRBJ1-2; D is unresolved. The CDR3 runs 12 residues. The germline gives CDR1 SNHLY, CDR2 FYNNEI. CDR3 DNA: TGTGCCAGCGGTGACCGATTGGAAGGCTACACCTTC. Residues: CASGDRLEGYTF. Using reference TRBV2 and TRBJ1-2 for the parts outside the CDR3, the full variable domain is EPEVTQTPSHQVTQMGQEVILRCVPISNHLYFYWYRQILGQKVEFLVSFYNNEISEKSEIFDDQFSVERPDGSNFTLKIRSTKLEDSAMYFCASGDRLEGYTFGSGTRLTVV.

This clonotype was seen a handful of times. The chain is built from TRBV6-5 and TRBJ2-3; D uncertain. Trimming took 5 bases from V and 2 from J, leaving 14 bases between them. Germline-derived CDR1 and CDR2 are MNHEY and SVGAGI. The CDR3 is 15 amino acids. The CDR3 sequence is CASSPLLRSTDTQYF. The CDR3 DNA sequence: TGTGCCAGCAGTCCTCTCCTAAGATCCACAGATACGCAGTATTTT.

The rearrangement links TRBV11-3 to TRBJ1-1, with D hard to call. Trimming took off 2 bases at V and 5 bases at J, with 15 bases between the two ends. The length of the CDR3 is 15 residues. Germline CDR1 and CDR2: SGHNT and YENEEA. DNA for the CDR3: TGTGCCAGCAGCTTAACGGGAATCCGAATGACTGAAGCTTTCTTT. Encoded protein: CASSLTGIRMTEAFF.

The table lists this clonotype with many counts. This chain connects TRBV13 to TRBJ2-7; 11 bases fit TRBD1. The CDR3 has 14 residues. V trimming: 5 bases; J trimming: 4 bases; junction bases outside the gene matches: 4. CDR1 PRHDT and CDR2 FYEKMQ come from the germline V gene (reference sequence). The CDR3 here is CASSQRDRGYEQYF. The CDR3 DNA is TGTGCCAGCAGCCAACGGGACAGGGGGTACGAGCAGTACTTC.

In regard to this clonotype: The limits of the CDR3 on the DNA are not certain, so only TCRdb's listed CDR3 is given. This chain connects TRBV5-8 to TRBJ2-5; the table's D call, TRBD1, has no DNA check behind it. Germline V gene sequence: CDR1 SGHTS, CDR2 YDEGEE. The length of the CDR3 is 16 amino acids, counting both ends. CDR3 protein: CASSLGLSGPQETQYF.

This clonotype turned up a few times. The chain couples TRBV3-1 to TRBJ2-3; D tentatively fits TRBD1 or TRBD2 (5 bases each). The CDR3 totals 16 residues. Germline V gives CDR1 LGHDT, CDR2 YNNKEL (reference sequence). V was trimmed by 1 base and J by 2 bases, leaving 13 bases between them. This CDR3 reads CASSQGGGPVTDTQYF. CDR3 sequence (DNA): TGTGCCAGCAGCCAAGGGGGCGGGCCCGTCACAGATACGCAGTATTTT.

This clonotype was picked up a small number of times. The chain is built from TRBV4-1 and TRBJ2-5; 9 bases are shared with TRBD2. CDR3 length equals 13 residues. CDR1 MGHRA and CDR2 YSYEKL come from the germline V gene. With 5 bases clipped from V and 11 bases from J, the junction kept 9 bases outside the gene matches. Here the CDR3 reads CASSFEAGGHQYF. The CDR3 bases are TGCGCCAGCAGCTTTGAGGCGGGAGGGCATCAGTACTTC.

The J gene is TRBJ2-1, the V gene TRBV19; TRBD2 aligns across 9 bases. With 1 base clipped from V and 7 bases from J, the junction kept 8 bases outside the gene matches. The CDR3 totals 16 residues. CDR1 is LNHDA, CDR2 SQIVND, per germline (reference sequence). In nucleotides, the CDR3 is TGTGCCAGTAGTATAGCTGCTAGCGGGGCGAGGAATGAGCAGTTCTTC. Amino acid sequence: CASSIAASGARNEQFF. Full variable domain (rest looked up from reference TRBV19 and TRBJ2-1): DGGITQSPKYLFRKEGQNVTLSCEQNLNHDAMYWYRQDPGQGLRLIYYSQIVNDFQKGDIAEGYSVSREKKESFPLTVTSAQKNPTAFYLCASSIAASGARNEQFFGPGTRLTVL.

This clonotype has just a few counts. This chain uses TRBV20-1 with TRBJ2-3; D may correspond to TRBD1 or TRBD2 (5 bases each). The CDR3 has 14 amino acids. The V end lost 7 bases, the J end lost 2 bases, and 16 bases lay between the germline ends. In germline, CDR1 is DFQATT, CDR2 SNEGSKA (reference sequence). The CDR3 sequence is CSGSWDRFTDTQYF. The CDR3 DNA follows: TGCAGTGGGAGTTGGGACCGCTTCACAGATACGCAGTATTTT.

The chain uses TRBV7-9 and TRBJ1-1; possibly TRBD1 for D (5 bases). V was clipped by 4 bases and J by 0 bases, with 12 bases between them. The CDR3 extends over 15 amino acids. CDR1 is SEHNR and CDR2 is FQNEAQ in the germline V gene (reference sequence). CDR3 coding DNA: TGTGCCAGCAGCTCGGGGACGGCGGTGAACACTGAAGCTTTCTTT. Translating gives CASSSGTAVNTEAFF.

The V call is TRBV7-2, the J call TRBJ2-7; D is possibly TRBD2 (6 bases). Germline V lookup: CDR1 SGHTA, CDR2 FQGNSA. Trimming took off 5 bases at V and 4 bases at J, with 21 bases between the two ends. CDR3 length equals 16 residues. The DNA of the CDR3 is TGTGCCAGCAGCGGATATAGCGGCCAAAGCGGGTACGAGCAGTACTTC. Protein product: CASSGYSGQSGYEQYF. Filled out from reference TRBV7-2 and TRBJ2-7, the complete variable domain reads GAGVSQSPSNKVTEKGKDVELRCDPISGHTALYWYRQSLGQGLEFLIYFQGNSAPDKSGLPSDRFSAERTGGSVSTLTIQRTQQEDSAVYLCASSGYSGQSGYEQYFGPGTRLTVT.